A selection of T cell receptor beta chains follows, all from one sample in a study of CD8+CD57+ T cells in acquired aplastic anemia. TCRdb reprocessed the reads with MiXCR, giving one entry per CDR3 protein. The data show about 200,000 distinct CDR3 sequences, with 65% seen just once and roughly 53% held by the top ten. The sample taken for sequencing was sorted CD4+, CD8+, or CD8+CD57+ T cells (not recorded which) from PBMCs. These TCRs come from a human donor with aplastic anemia. CDR3s include the opening cysteine and the closing phenylalanine or tryptophan. A D gene is named only where the DNA matches it firmly. Size is omitted from some rows. Given values are once, few, many or a class for expanded clones.

v_call: TRBV19; d_call: .; clone_size: .; j_call: TRBJ2-7; cdr3_nt: TGTGCCAGTAGTATCGGGACGGGCTACGAGCAGTACTTC; cdr3_aa: CASSIGTGYEQYF
v_call: TRBV2; d_call: TRBD1; clone_size: many; j_call: TRBJ2-7; cdr3_nt: TGTGCCAGCGAGACAGGGGGTTGGGAGCAGTACTTC; cdr3_aa: CASETGGWEQYF
v_call: TRBV7-2; d_call: .; clone_size: .; j_call: TRBJ2-7; cdr3_nt: TGTGCCAGCAGTTTACGTAGCGTATTTAGCTCCTACGAGCAGTACTTC; cdr3_aa: CASSLRSVFSSYEQYF
v_call: TRBV10-3; d_call: TRBD1; clone_size: .; j_call: TRBJ1-5; cdr3_nt: TGTGCCATCAGGGAGACAGGGCCCCATCAGCCCCAGCATTTT; cdr3_aa: CAIRETGPHQPQHF
v_call: TRBV2; d_call: TRBD2; clone_size: once; j_call: TRBJ2-5; cdr3_nt: TGTGCCAGCAGTGACGGGGGGGACCAAGAGACCCAGTACTTC; cdr3_aa: CASSDGGDQETQYF
v_call: TRBV29-1; d_call: .; clone_size: .; j_call: TRBJ2-3; cdr3_nt: TGCAGCGTTTACCCCAGAGATACGCAGTATTTT; cdr3_aa: CSVYPRDTQYF
v_call: TRBV12-5; d_call: TRBD1; clone_size: .; j_call: TRBJ2-3; cdr3_nt: TGTGCTAGTGGTTGGGGACAGGGCGGCACAGATACGCAGTATTTT; cdr3_aa: CASGWGQGGTDTQYF
v_call: TRBV2; d_call: .; clone_size: .; j_call: TRBJ2-2; cdr3_nt: TGTGCCAGCAGGCCCCTCCCATCGACGGGCGGGGAGCTGTTTTTC; cdr3_aa: CASRPLPSTGGELFF
v_call: TRBV18; d_call: TRBD1; clone_size: many; j_call: TRBJ1-2; cdr3_nt: TGTGCCAGCTCACCAGCAGGGACAGGGGTTGGCTACACCTTC; cdr3_aa: CASSPAGTGVGYTF
v_call: TRBV24-1; d_call: TRBD1; clone_size: few; j_call: TRBJ1-5; cdr3_nt: TGTGCCACCAGCGGAGGGACAGGGGACGGTCAGCCCCAGCATTTT; cdr3_aa: CATSGGTGDGQPQHF
v_call: TRBV10-3; d_call: TRBD2; clone_size: .; j_call: TRBJ2-1; cdr3_nt: TGTGCCATCAGTGGGGACTACCACAATGAGCAGTTCTTC; cdr3_aa: CAISGDYHNEQFF
v_call: TRBV7-8; d_call: .; clone_size: .; j_call: TRBJ2-7; cdr3_nt: TGTGCCAGCAGCTTGGGCGGGGACACGGGAGAGCAGTACTTC; cdr3_aa: CASSLGGDTGEQYF
v_call: TRBV7-9; d_call: .; clone_size: many; j_call: TRBJ2-7; cdr3_nt: TGTGCCAGCAGCCACGTGGGTAGGGCCTACGAGCAGTACTTC; cdr3_aa: CASSHVGRAYEQYF
v_call: TRBV7-8; d_call: .; clone_size: .; j_call: TRBJ1-1; cdr3_nt: TGTGCCAGCAGCCTCGCAGAGACTGAAGCTTTCTTT; cdr3_aa: CASSLAETEAFF
v_call: TRBV29-1; d_call: TRBD1; clone_size: .; j_call: TRBJ2-6; cdr3_nt: TGCAGCGTTGAAGGAAGCGGGACAGGGACGTCTGGGGCCAACGTCCTGACTTTC; cdr3_aa: CSVEGSGTGTSGANVLTF
v_call: TRBV15; d_call: TRBD2; clone_size: .; j_call: TRBJ2-3; cdr3_nt: TGTGCCACCAGCAGAGCGACTAGCGGAAGCTTGGGTACGCAGTGTTTT; cdr3_aa: CATSRATSGSLGTQCF
v_call: TRBV14; d_call: .; clone_size: .; j_call: TRBJ1-1; cdr3_nt: TGTGCCAGCAGCCAGAGGGGGGGGGTCACTGAAGCTTTCTTT; cdr3_aa: CASSQRGGVTEAFF
v_call: TRBV15; d_call: .; clone_size: .; j_call: TRBJ2-7; cdr3_nt: TGTGCCACCAGCAGCTTGGGTCACTGGCCATACGAGCAGTACTTC; cdr3_aa: CATSSLGHWPYEQYF
v_call: TRBV15; d_call: TRBD1; clone_size: .; j_call: TRBJ2-3; cdr3_nt: TGTGCCACCAGCAGACCCCGGACAGGGGGCACAGATACGCAGTATTTT; cdr3_aa: CATSRPRTGGTDTQYF
v_call: TRBV20-1; d_call: .; clone_size: once; j_call: TRBJ1-6; cdr3_nt: TGCAGTGTCACGGACGGTACGACCTACGAGCAGTACTATAATTCACCCCTCCACTTT; cdr3_aa: CSVTDGTTYEQYYNSPLHF
v_call: TRBV12-3/TRBV12-4; d_call: .; clone_size: .; j_call: TRBJ1-6; cdr3_nt: TGTGCCAGCTTGGCCAGGGGACCCCTCCACTTT; cdr3_aa: CASLARGPLHF
v_call: TRBV5-1; d_call: TRBD1; clone_size: .; j_call: TRBJ1-1; cdr3_nt: TGCGCCAGCAGATCCGACAGGGAGGTGGATGAAGCTTTCTTT; cdr3_aa: CASRSDREVDEAFF
v_call: TRBV10-3; d_call: .; clone_size: .; j_call: TRBJ2-1; cdr3_nt: TGTGCCATCACCCAGGGGAGGGAACACTATGAGCAGTTCTTC; cdr3_aa: CAITQGREHYEQFF
v_call: TRBV20-1; d_call: TRBD1; clone_size: .; j_call: TRBJ2-7; cdr3_nt: TGCAGTGCTTGGCCCTCGGGACAGTCCTACGAGCAGTACTTC; cdr3_aa: CSAWPSGQSYEQYF
v_call: TRBV24-1; d_call: .; clone_size: .; j_call: TRBJ2-1; cdr3_nt: TGTGCCACCAGTGAGGGCCCCTACAATGAGCAGTTCTTC; cdr3_aa: CATSEGPYNEQFF
v_call: TRBV20-1; d_call: .; clone_size: .; j_call: TRBJ2-2; cdr3_nt: TGCAGTGGGTGGCAGGGTTCCGGGGAGCTGTTTTTT; cdr3_aa: CSGWQGSGELFF
v_call: TRBV10-2; d_call: .; clone_size: .; j_call: TRBJ1-6; cdr3_nt: TGCGCCAGCAGTGAAGGGCTATCGGGGTACAGGTCTTCACCCCTCCACTTT; cdr3_aa: CASSEGLSGYRSSPLHF
v_call: TRBV9; d_call: .; clone_size: .; j_call: TRBJ1-5; cdr3_nt: TGTGCCACCAGGCCCGGGGGCAATCAGCCCCAGCATTTT; cdr3_aa: CATRPGGNQPQHF
v_call: TRBV30; d_call: .; clone_size: .; j_call: TRBJ2-6; cdr3_nt: TGTGACTGGAGTTCAGACGTGTGCTCTTCCGATCTCCTGACTTTC; cdr3_aa: CDWSSDVCSSDLLTF
v_call: TRBV14; d_call: .; clone_size: few; j_call: TRBJ1-2; cdr3_nt: TGTGCCAGCAGCTCTGGGGCCATCTATGGCTACACCTTC; cdr3_aa: CASSSGAIYGYTF
v_call: TRBV6-1; d_call: TRBD2; clone_size: many; j_call: TRBJ2-7; cdr3_nt: TGTGCCAGCAGTGTAAATTTCTTTACTAGCGGGGGGGTGCGTGGCAGCGAGCAGTACTTC; cdr3_aa: CASSVNFFTSGGVRGSEQYF
v_call: TRBV20-1; d_call: .; clone_size: .; j_call: TRBJ1-6; cdr3_nt: TGCAGTGCTAGAAAGGGGAGGAGTAATTCACCCCTCCACTTT; cdr3_aa: CSARKGRSNSPLHF
v_call: TRBV19; d_call: .; clone_size: .; j_call: TRBJ2-1; cdr3_nt: TGTGCCAGTAGTATCTCACGGGGGAAGGGTTACAATGAGCAGTTCTTC; cdr3_aa: CASSISRGKGYNEQFF
v_call: TRBV29-1; d_call: .; clone_size: .; j_call: TRBJ1-4; cdr3_nt: TGCAGCGTTGAAAGGAGTGGGAAGCGCGAAAAACTGTTTTTT; cdr3_aa: CSVERSGKREKLFF
v_call: TRBV11-2; d_call: .; clone_size: .; j_call: TRBJ2-2; cdr3_nt: TGTGCCAGCAGCTTAGGCGGGACCGTAGGGGGTACCGGGGAGCTGTTTTTT; cdr3_aa: CASSLGGTVGGTGELFF
v_call: TRBV10-1; d_call: TRBD1; clone_size: once; j_call: TRBJ1-4; cdr3_nt: TGTGCCAGCAGTAACGGACAGGGGGCGGAAAAACTGTTTTTT; cdr3_aa: CASSNGQGAEKLFF
v_call: TRBV9; d_call: TRBD2; clone_size: .; j_call: TRBJ2-1; cdr3_nt: TGTGCCAGCAGCGTCGCCGGCGGATCACTAGCGGCGCGGGATGAGCAGTTCTTC; cdr3_aa: CASSVAGGSLAARDEQFF
v_call: TRBV5-1; d_call: .; clone_size: .; j_call: TRBJ1-5; cdr3_nt: TGCGCCAGCAGCTTGTTCCCAGGGCATAGCAATCAGCCCCAGCATTTT; cdr3_aa: CASSLFPGHSNQPQHF
v_call: TRBV7-9; d_call: .; clone_size: once; j_call: TRBJ1-2; cdr3_nt: TGTGCCAGCAGCAAACAGAGGGGAGACTATGGCTACACCTTC; cdr3_aa: CASSKQRGDYGYTF
v_call: TRBV4-2; d_call: .; clone_size: .; j_call: TRBJ1-1; cdr3_nt: TGTGCCAGCAGCCGAGGAATGAACACTGAAGCTTTCTTT; cdr3_aa: CASSRGMNTEAFF
v_call: TRBV7-9; d_call: TRBD1; clone_size: .; j_call: TRBJ2-7; cdr3_nt: TGTGCCAGCAGCGGAAGGACAGGGCTAACCCCTATGGAGCAGTACTTC; cdr3_aa: CASSGRTGLTPMEQYF
v_call: TRBV5-1; d_call: TRBD2; clone_size: .; j_call: TRBJ2-7; cdr3_nt: TGCGCCAGCAGCCCGGACGGGACTAGCGGCTACGAGCAGTACTTC; cdr3_aa: CASSPDGTSGYEQYF
v_call: TRBV20-1; d_call: .; clone_size: .; j_call: TRBJ1-3; cdr3_nt: TGCAGTGCTAGAGATGAACAGCTTGGAAACACCATATATTTT; cdr3_aa: CSARDEQLGNTIYF
v_call: TRBV7-2; d_call: .; clone_size: .; j_call: TRBJ1-5; cdr3_nt: TGTGCCAGCAGCTTAGCGGGGACCACTTTCAATCAGCCCCAGCATTTT; cdr3_aa: CASSLAGTTFNQPQHF
v_call: TRBV4-3; d_call: .; clone_size: .; j_call: TRBJ1-2; cdr3_nt: TGCGCCAGCAGCCAAGATTTGGCAGGCGGCTACTATGGCTACACCTTC; cdr3_aa: CASSQDLAGGYYGYTF
v_call: TRBV10-3; d_call: TRBD1; clone_size: once; j_call: TRBJ1-1; cdr3_nt: TGTGCCACGTCAGGGGGCTCGAACACTGAAGCTTTCTTT; cdr3_aa: CATSGGSNTEAFF
v_call: TRBV20-1; d_call: .; clone_size: few; j_call: TRBJ2-7; cdr3_nt: TGCAGTGCTAGAGATTACCACGAGCAGTACTTC; cdr3_aa: CSARDYHEQYF
v_call: TRBV29-1; d_call: TRBD2; clone_size: .; j_call: TRBJ2-1; cdr3_nt: TGCAGCGTCCCCGGGACTAGCGGGAGGGCCACTGAGCAGTTCTTC; cdr3_aa: CSVPGTSGRATEQFF
v_call: TRBV24-1; d_call: .; clone_size: .; j_call: TRBJ1-2; cdr3_nt: TGTGCCACCAGTGATTCCGACGGTAACTATGGCTACACCTTC; cdr3_aa: CATSDSDGNYGYTF
v_call: TRBV14; d_call: TRBD1; clone_size: many; j_call: TRBJ2-3; cdr3_nt: TGTGCCAGCAGACCAGGGGGCATCGATACGCAGTATTTT; cdr3_aa: CASRPGGIDTQYF
v_call: TRBV20-1; d_call: TRBD2; clone_size: .; j_call: TRBJ2-5; cdr3_nt: TGCAGTGCTAGACCACTAGCGGGAGGAGAGACCCAGTACTTC; cdr3_aa: CSARPLAGGETQYF